The 21 T cell receptor beta chains below all came from one sample that was sequenced in a study of T cells in Graves' hyperthyroidism and ophthalmopathy (dated by TCRdb to between 2018 and 2021). The library was obtained by multiplex PCR. Instrument on record: Illumina HiSeq 2000. Amplification of TCR beta CDR3 regions was carried out from RNA transcripts. A first-round RT-PCR of the TCR CDR3 used the HTBI primer set with the Qiagen OneStep RT-PCR kit. The public reads were reanalyzed by TCRdb: fastp trimming at Q25, MiXCR alignment, in-frame beta chains only. For every CDR3 protein sequence, its rows merge into one entry that carries the most common genes and DNA. This sample gives about 480,000 distinct CDR3 sequences in total; roughly 22% of them show up just once. 45% to 50% of the sample lies in the top ten. The sample comprised blood. These TCRs come from a woman in her 70s with Graves' ophthalmopathy.

This clonotype turned up a few times. The genes are TRBV19 and TRBJ1-5, with TRBD1 matching 7 bases. J was trimmed by 0 bases and V by 2 bases; bases with no gene match: 13. Germline V gives CDR1 LNHDA, CDR2 SQIVND (reference sequence). The CDR3 spans 19 residues. The CDR3 DNA reads as TGTGCCAGTAGTATATTTAGGCAGGGGGGATTCGGTAGCAATCAGCCCCAGCATTTT. Translating gives CASSIFRQGGFGSNQPQHF.

This clonotype was recorded at least ten times. The chain couples TRBV27 to TRBJ2-1; TRBD2 might be the D (6 bases). Trimming stripped 5 bases from V and 7 bases from J, with 15 bases between. There are 14 residues in the CDR3. CDR1 is MNHEY, CDR2 SMNVEV, per germline (reference sequence). The CDR3 protein is CASSRELPVNEQFF. CDR3 nucleotide sequence: TGTGCCAGCAGTCGGGAGTTGCCGGTTAATGAGCAGTTCTTC.

This clonotype was seen more than once but under ten times. The V gene is TRBV5-1, the J gene TRBJ1-1; no reliable D call. The CDR3 is 14 residues long. Trimming removed 5 bases from V and 1 base from J, with 12 bases in between. Germline V gene sequence: CDR1 SGHRS, CDR2 YFSETQ. The CDR3 nucleotides read TGCGCCAGCAGTAGTTCCCCAGGGAACACTGAAGCTTTCTTT. This codes for CASSSSPGNTEAFF.

This clonotype has only a few counts. DNA for the CDR3: TGTGCCAGCAGTCGTTCAAGGGGTCTAGCGGGAATCTACAATGAGCAGTTCTTC. Residues: CASSRSRGLAGIYNEQFF. The chain links TRBV11-2 to TRBJ2-1; TRBD2 matches 9 bases. Germline V gene lookup returns CDR1 SGHAT and CDR2 FQNNGV. The CDR3 spans 18 residues. The ends lost 6 bases at V and 3 bases at J; junction bases unmatched: 15.

This clonotype was detected only a few times. The CDR3 DNA reads TGCGCCAGCAGCTTGAGGACAGGGGTCACCGGGGAGCTGTTTTTT. Encoded protein: CASSLRTGVTGELFF. The chain combines TRBV5-1 with TRBJ2-2; the match to TRBD1 covers 9 bases. Per the germline V gene, CDR1 is SGHRS and CDR2 is YFSETQ. The CDR3 consists of 15 residues. Losses at the gene ends were 1 base for V and 4 bases for J; bases not matched to a gene: 2.

DNA for the CDR3: TGTGCCAGTAGTATTCTGTCGGGACACGGGGCCTCCGAGCAGTACTTC. Translation: CASSILSGHGASEQYF. The chain couples TRBV19 to TRBJ2-7, with a possible D match to TRBD1 (6 bases). V was shortened by 3 bases and J by 6 bases, with 21 bases between the two germline ends. This CDR3 region has 16 residues. The V gene's germline CDR1 is LNHDA and CDR2 SQIVND (reference sequence). Drawing the rest from reference TRBV19 and TRBJ2-7, the complete variable domain is DGGITQSPKYLFRKEGQNVTLSCEQNLNHDAMYWYRQDPGQGLRLIYYSQIVNDFQKGDIAEGYSVSREKKESFPLTVTSAQKNPTAFYLCASSILSGHGASEQYFGPGTRLTVT.

This clonotype has a handful of counts. The chain carries TRBV7-9 and TRBJ2-2; 7 bases align to TRBD1. V trimming: 5 bases; J trimming: 8 bases; junction bases outside the gene matches: 5. The germline V gene has CDR1 SEHNR and CDR2 FQNEAQ (reference sequence). CDR3 length: 13 residues. The CDR3 region has the DNA TGTGCCAGCAGCGCCGGACAGGCTGGGGAGCTGTTTTTT. Translated, it gives CASSAGQAGELFF. Together with reference TRBV7-9 and TRBJ2-2, the CDR3 gives the full variable domain: DTGVSQNPRHKITKRGQNVTFRCDPISEHNRLYWYRQTLGQGPEFLTYFQNEAQLEKSRLLSDRFSAERPKGSFSTLEIQRTEQGDSAMYLCASSAGQAGELFFGEGSRLTVL.

This clonotype was seen at least ten times. The V and J genes are TRBV6-1 and TRBJ1-1, with D unresolved. The CDR3 spans 14 residues. The germline CDR1 and CDR2 sequences are MNHNS and SASEGT. V was shortened by 7 bases and J by 0 bases, with 12 bases between the two germline ends. The CDR3 sequence: CASTVTVLNTEAFF. The CDR3 DNA reads TGTGCCAGCACCGTTACAGTGTTGAACACTGAAGCTTTCTTT.

A few counts support this clonotype. The chain recombines TRBV13 with TRBJ2-4; 12 bases fit TRBD2. The CDR3 contains 18 residues. Germline V CDR1 and CDR2: PRHDT, FYEKMQ (reference sequence). V gave up 1 base and J gave up 8 bases; unmatched junction bases: 12. The CDR3 sequence: CASSLVSLAGGRGYIQYF. As DNA, the CDR3 is TGTGCCAGCAGCTTAGTATCGCTAGCGGGAGGGCGTGGGTACATTCAGTACTTC.

Ten or more counts support this clonotype. The CDR3 loop is CASSQIDNTEAFF. Written as DNA, the CDR3 is TGTGCCAGCAGCCAGATCGACAACACTGAAGCTTTCTTT. V and J are TRBV3-1 and TRBJ1-1, with no clear D. The CDR3 has 13 residues. V shed 3 bases and J shed 2 bases, with 7 bases lying between them. Germline V gives CDR1 LGHDT, CDR2 YNNKEL (reference sequence).

With respect to this clonotype: A read error may account for a junction end that differs from germline. The chain joins TRBV7-2 to TRBJ1-5; D unresolved. The CDR3 spans 13 residues. The V gene's germline CDR1 is SGHTA and CDR2 FQGNSA. In DNA form, the CDR3 reads TGTGCCGGCAGCTTAGTGGACGGCCAGCCCCAGCATTTT. Amino acid sequence: CAGSLVDGQPQHF.

This sequence joins TRBV20-1 and TRBJ1-1; 9 nucleotides align to TRBD1. V was clipped by 6 bases and J by 4 bases; unmatched bases: 12. This CDR3 has 15 amino acids. Germline V lookup: CDR1 DFQATT, CDR2 SNEGSKA (reference sequence). The chain's CDR3 is CSAPTGQGYGTEAFF. In DNA, the CDR3 is TGCAGTGCCCCGACGGGACAGGGATATGGCACTGAAGCTTTCTTT.

This clonotype was recorded a few times. This chain connects TRBV20-1 to TRBJ2-1; TRBD2 matches at 11 bases. The ends lost 6 bases at V and 7 bases at J; junction bases unmatched: 8. The CDR3 spans 14 residues. CDR1 DFQATT and CDR2 SNEGSKA come from the germline V gene (reference sequence). CDR3 coding DNA: TGCAGTGCCAGTCTAGCGGGAGGTCGTAATGAGCAGTTCTTC. Translating gives CSASLAGGRNEQFF.

This clonotype was counted at least ten times. J is TRBJ1-2 and V is TRBV28; D gene unclear. The V end was cut by 5 bases, the J end by 8 bases, with 24 bases between. This CDR3 comprises 16 residues. Germline V gene sequence: CDR1 MDHEN, CDR2 SYDVKM. The chain's CDR3 is CASSHTSRGSIGGYTF. The CDR3 DNA follows: TGTGCCAGCAGTCACACATCCCGAGGGAGTATTGGGGGCTACACCTTC.

This clonotype was detected a few times. This sequence joins TRBV12-3 or TRBV12-4 and TRBJ2-5; D might be TRBD1 or TRBD2, each matching 5 bases. The CDR3 consists of 15 residues. Trimming pared 4 bases from V and 6 bases from J, leaving 18 bases between. The chain's CDR3 is CASSSNRGWGQTQYF. The CDR3 DNA is TGTGCCAGCAGTTCCAATAGGGGATGGGGACAGACCCAGTACTTC.

This sequence joins TRBV10-3 and TRBJ1-2; 10 bases map to TRBD1. With 6 bases clipped from V and 4 bases from J, the junction kept 8 bases outside the gene matches. The CDR3 extends over 15 amino acids. Germline V gives CDR1 ENHRY, CDR2 SYGVKD. The CDR3 protein is CAISLTGGGFYGYTF. The CDR3 region has the DNA TGTGCCATCAGCCTGACAGGGGGCGGGTTCTATGGCTACACCTTC.

The CDR3 loop is CSARDKTVSGQYF. The CDR3 nucleotides read TGCAGTGCTAGAGACAAAACAGTCTCTGGGCAGTACTTC. The rearrangement links TRBV20-1 to TRBJ2-7; no firm D call. CDR3 length: 13 amino acids. Between the trimmed V and J ends, which lost 0 bases and 9 bases, there was a span of 15 bases. CDR1 and CDR2 from the germline V gene are DFQATT and SNEGSKA (reference sequence).

This clonotype was seen more than once but under ten times. V and J are TRBV12-3 or TRBV12-4 and TRBJ1-2; D may be TRBD1 (5 bases). V lost 6 bases, J lost 4 bases, and 12 bases lay in between. The CDR3 spans 13 residues. The CDR3 DNA sequence: TGTGCCAGCAGCCGCACAGGATTCTATGGCTACACCTTC. It yields the protein CASSRTGFYGYTF.

This clonotype was picked up a small number of times. This chain joins TRBV6-5 and TRBJ2-1, with D perhaps matching TRBD2 (6 bases). Between the trimmed V and J ends, which lost 6 bases and 9 bases, there was a span of 12 bases. The CDR3 consists of 12 residues. Germline V gives CDR1 MNHEY, CDR2 SVGAGI. CDR3 nucleotide sequence: TGTGCCAGCAGCAGGGTGGGGGGTGAGCAGTTCTTC. Its translation is CASSRVGGEQFF.

The chain carries TRBV5-1 and TRBJ2-7; TRBD2 matches 15 bases. This CDR3 has 15 amino acids. Looked up from germline, CDR1 is SGHRS and CDR2 is YFSETQ. After removal of 4 bases from V and 6 bases from J, the junction contained 5 bases not matched to a gene. CDR3 bases: TGCGCCAGCAGCCAGGGACTAGCGGGAGGAGGCGAGCAGTACTTC. Its translation: CASSQGLAGGGEQYF.

This sequence joins TRBV7-8 and TRBJ2-3, with 7 bases matching TRBD2. This CDR3 is built from 18 residues. Trimming at V came to 5 bases and at J to 2 bases, leaving 16 bases not matched to a gene. Germline-derived CDR1 and CDR2 are SGHVS and FQNEAQ. The CDR3: CASSTIGSGRALTDTQYF. CDR3 DNA: TGTGCCAGCAGCACAATAGGTTCGGGGAGGGCCCTCACAGATACGCAGTATTTT.